This T cell receptor beta chain was sequenced in a study of cytomegalovirus exposure and HLA in healthy donors. Study observations and caveats: Later examination showed HLA-associated TCR beta chains had greater clonal expansion than equally common others.

Primers for the PCR totalled 60 Vbeta and 13 Jbeta. Libraries were prepared by immunoSEQ multiplex PCR; TCRdb keeps only in-frame clonotypes and omits some of them. The sample contains about 200,000 clones, about 88% of which appear only once. Germline trimming cut 6 bases from V and 8 bases from J; bases unmatched to any gene: 7. Germline V lookup: CDR1 LNHDA, CDR2 SQIVND (reference sequence). The CDR3 length is 14 residues. With respect to this clone: Its antigen is not identified.

The TCR originated in a woman younger than 35 in good health and CMV-seronegative. The sample comprised PBMCs. The rearrangement links TRBV19 to TRBJ2-1, with 10 bases lining up with TRBD2. The CDR3 protein is CASSQREGLDEQFF. CDR3 coding DNA: TGTGCCAGTAGCCAGCGGGAGGGCCTAGATGAGCAGTTCTTC.